The T cell receptor beta chain under discussion was sequenced for a study of identical twins. The V gene lost 3 bases and the J gene lost 4 bases, with 9 bases spanning the gap. The CDR3 sequence is 13 residues long. This clonotype was detected many times. TCRdb fed the 5' RACE reads into MiXCR, producing one record per CDR3 protein. The profile shows some 460,000 distinct CDR3 sequences, 13% to 15% of them singletons. This sample also belongs to another study, concerning yellow fever vaccine responses in identical twins. This second study says: As reported, the vaccine T cell response of twins seemed partly convergent and partly personalized.

This receptor was identified in a woman between 18 and 29 years old in good health. Sequencing was performed on CD4+ T cells sorted from blood. The rearrangement uses TRBV12-3 or TRBV12-4 and TRBJ2-5, with D possibly matching TRBD1 (5 bases). CDR3 bases: TGTGCCAGCAGTTTCCGTAGGGGAGAGACCCAGTACTTC. Protein product: CASSFRRGETQYF.